These 23 T cell receptor beta chains came from one sample sequenced in a study of T cells in Graves' hyperthyroidism and ophthalmopathy. RNA transcripts yielded amplified TCR beta CDR3 regions. TCR CDR3 underwent first-round RT-PCR with the HTBI primer set. Each CDR3 protein is one row after TCRdb ran MiXCR on the multiplex PCR reads. The table records about 590,000 distinct CDR3 sequences, around a sixth of them present only once. Sequences were obtained from blood. These receptors originate from a woman in her twenties or thirties with Graves' hyperthyroidism.

This clonotype was counted a few times. This rearrangement joins TRBV27 to TRBJ2-1, with 8 nucleotides matching TRBD1. V trimming: 3 bases; J trimming: 2 bases; junction bases outside the gene matches: 3. Germline assignment: CDR1 MNHEY and CDR2 SMNVEV (reference sequence). This CDR3 is 15 amino acids long. The DNA of the CDR3 is TGTGCCAGCAGTTTCCGACAGGGGCCCTACAATGAGCAGTTCTTC. Protein sequence: CASSFRQGPYNEQFF.

This clonotype was picked up many times. V gene TRBV30 combines with J gene TRBJ1-6; D gene uncertain. CDR1 and CDR2 from the germline V gene are GTSNPN and SVGIG (reference sequence). V was clipped by 3 bases and J by 4 bases, with 19 bases between them. CDR3 length: 17 amino acids. The CDR3 region is CAWSPWSVNRYNSPLHF. CDR3 nucleotide sequence: TGTGCCTGGAGCCCATGGTCAGTCAACCGGTATAATTCACCCCTCCACTTT.

This clonotype was recorded a few times. This chain joins TRBV20-1 and TRBJ2-1; D possibly corresponds to TRBD2 (5 bases). The germline gives CDR1 DFQATT, CDR2 SNEGSKA (reference sequence). The CDR3 runs to 16 residues. Trimming shortened V by 1 base and J by 2 bases, and 15 bases separated the two germline ends. The CDR3 reads CSARAPTRRAYNEQFF. CDR3 DNA sequence: TGCAGTGCTAGAGCCCCGACCCGGCGGGCCTACAATGAGCAGTTCTTC.

The V and J genes are TRBV30 and TRBJ2-2; D uncertain. The CDR3 covers 15 residues. Between the trimmed V and J ends, which lost 0 bases and 0 bases, there was a span of 8 bases. Germline V gene sequence: CDR1 GTSNPN, CDR2 SVGIG (reference sequence). The CDR3 sequence: CAWSVPDPNTGELFF. CDR3 coding DNA: TGTGCCTGGAGTGTACCGGACCCGAACACCGGGGAGCTGTTTTTT.

This clonotype was observed many times. The chain joins TRBV6-1 to TRBJ1-4, with D unclear. There are 12 residues in the CDR3. The ends were cut back, 10 bases at V and 2 bases at J, with 8 bases in the middle. Germline lookup yields CDR1 MNHNS and CDR2 SASEGT. CDR3 in DNA: TGTGCCACCAGAGCTACTAATGAAAAACTGTTTTTT. This translates into CATRATNEKLFF.

This clonotype was counted between two and nine times. The rearrangement uses TRBV11-3 and TRBJ2-2; 13 nucleotides line up with TRBD2. This CDR3 comprises 19 residues. J lost 4 bases, V lost 3 bases, and 11 bases had no gene match. Per germline, CDR1 SGHNT and CDR2 YENEEA. The CDR3: CASSFRGLAGDRATGELFF. The CDR3 nucleotides read TGTGCCAGCAGCTTCCGTGGACTAGCGGGAGACAGGGCCACCGGGGAGCTGTTTTTT.

This clonotype was recorded many times. The gene calls are TRBV12-3 or TRBV12-4 and TRBJ1-3; D gene ambiguous. The ends were cut back, 5 bases at V and 0 bases at J, with 8 bases in the middle. The CDR3 sequence is 14 residues long. The DNA for the CDR3 is TGTGCCAGCAGTCGAGCGGACTCTGGAAACACCATATATTTT. Protein product: CASSRADSGNTIYF.

This clonotype has more than one count but fewer than ten. The CDR3 reads CASSLFSNPYEQYF. In DNA form, the CDR3 reads TGTGCCAGCAGTTTGTTTAGTAATCCCTACGAGCAGTACTTC. J is TRBJ2-7 and V is TRBV27; D call uncertain. The CDR3 loop spans 14 amino acids. Trimming stripped 3 bases from V and 2 bases from J, with 11 bases between. Per the germline V gene, CDR1 is MNHEY and CDR2 is SMNVEV (reference sequence).

The chain carries TRBV11-3 and TRBJ2-7; 10 bases align to TRBD2. CDR3 size: 15 residues. Germline values: CDR1 SGHNT, CDR2 YENEEA. The V gene end was trimmed by 4 bases and the J gene end by 5 bases; junction bases not matched to a gene: 8. The CDR3 nucleotides are TGTGCCAGCAGCTCCTCTAGCGGGAGTGGGCACGAGCAGTACTTC. Amino acid sequence: CASSSSSGSGHEQYF.

In this sample, this clonotype turned up many times. This chain uses TRBV27 with TRBJ2-3, with 9 bases aligning to TRBD2. There are 17 residues in the CDR3. V shed 2 bases and J 2 bases; nucleotides not matched to a gene: 8. The V gene's germline CDR1 is MNHEY and CDR2 SMNVEV (reference sequence). The CDR3: CASSLAGLADLTDTQYF. CDR3 DNA: TGTGCCAGCAGTTTAGCGGGACTAGCAGACCTCACAGATACGCAGTATTTT.

In its sample, this clonotype was seen many times. The chain recombines TRBV27 with TRBJ1-5; TRBD1 is a possible D gene (6 bases). Germline lookup yields CDR1 MNHEY and CDR2 SMNVEV (reference sequence). The CDR3 loop spans 14 amino acids. V was cut by 5 bases and J by 5 bases, with 13 bases left in between. This CDR3 reads CASSTHNRDQPQHF. The CDR3 DNA follows: TGTGCCAGCAGTACCCACAACAGGGATCAGCCCCAGCATTTT.

This clonotype was counted at least ten times. This rearrangement joins TRBV27 to TRBJ2-7, with TRBD1 identical over 7 bases. V lost 5 bases and J lost 3; bases outside the gene matches: 7. CDR3 length equals 14 residues. Germline CDR1 reads MNHEY; CDR2 reads SMNVEV (reference sequence). DNA for the CDR3: TGTGCCAGCAGTCCGGCGACAGGGTTCTACGAGCAGTACTTC. This encodes CASSPATGFYEQYF.

A few counts support this clonotype. The chain joins TRBV3-1 to TRBJ2-1; perhaps TRBD2 as D (6 bases). Trimming left V 1 base short and J 0 bases short, with 10 bases between. CDR1 is LGHDT, CDR2 YNNKEL, per germline (reference sequence). This CDR3 comprises 16 residues. The chain's CDR3 is CASSQGRADSYNEQFF. The CDR3 coding sequence is TGTGCCAGCAGCCAAGGGAGGGCGGACTCCTACAATGAGCAGTTCTTC.

In its sample, this clonotype was seen many times. The CDR3 loop reads CASSYSVASLEQYF. DNA for the CDR3: TGTGCCAGCAGTTACTCCGTAGCGTCCCTCGAGCAGTACTTC. The gene calls are TRBV6-5 and TRBJ2-7, with D perhaps TRBD2 (5 bases). The CDR3 consists of 14 residues. CDR1 is MNHEY and CDR2 is SVGAGI in the germline V gene. Trimming cost V 0 bases and J 6 bases, with 12 bases left between them.

The rearrangement uses TRBV7-9 and TRBJ2-1, with D maybe TRBD2 (6 bases). The germline CDR1 and CDR2 sequences are SEHNR and FQNEAQ (reference sequence). This CDR3 is 15 amino acids long. Trimming shortened V by 4 bases and J by 3 bases, and 13 bases separated the two germline ends. This CDR3 is CASSSIGGVYNEQFF. CDR3 bases: TGTGCCAGCAGCTCTATTGGAGGGGTCTACAATGAGCAGTTCTTC.

The chain recombines TRBV9 with TRBJ2-3, with 10 bases matching TRBD1. V shed 0 bases, J shed 4 bases, and the junction held 8 bases outside the gene matches. Per the germline V gene, CDR1 is SGDLS and CDR2 is YYNGEE. The CDR3 consists of 17 residues. The CDR3 loop reads CASSVGGTGAFADTQYF. CDR3 DNA: TGTGCCAGCAGCGTAGGGGGGACAGGGGCATTTGCAGATACGCAGTATTTT.

The CDR3 here is CASSLIAGGPDTQYF. Here the CDR3 DNA reads TGTGCCAGCAGCTTAATAGCGGGGGGGCCAGATACGCAGTATTTT. The chain employs TRBV7-2 and TRBJ2-3; 11 bases line up with TRBD2. Germline V gives CDR1 SGHTA, CDR2 FQGNSA. V lost 2 bases to trimming and J lost 4 bases; unmatched junction nucleotides: 2. The CDR3 totals 15 residues.

The table lists this clonotype with a few counts. The CDR3: CASSVGEGYNSPLHF. The CDR3 DNA sequence: TGTGCCAGCAGCGTAGGGGAAGGGTATAATTCACCCCTCCACTTT. This chain links TRBV9 with TRBJ1-6; D is ambiguous. The CDR3 is 15 amino acids. Germline lookup yields CDR1 SGDLS and CDR2 YYNGEE. V was shortened by 0 bases and J by 4 bases, with 8 bases between the two germline ends.

The CDR3 spells CASSLWVSRSHLEREAYNEQFF. The DNA of the CDR3 is TGTGCCAGCAGCTTATGGGTTTCCAGGAGCCATCTAGAGCGGGAGGCTTACAATGAGCAGTTCTTC. The genes are TRBV13 and TRBJ2-1; 9 bases agree with TRBD2. The J segment lost 4 bases and the V segment lost 2 bases, leaving 24 bases of the junction unmatched. CDR3 size: 22 residues. From germline, CDR1 is PRHDT and CDR2 FYEKMQ (reference sequence).

This clonotype was seen ten or more times. This sequence joins TRBV20-1 and TRBJ2-7, with no clear D. The V gene lost 7 bases and the J gene lost 1 base, with 11 bases spanning the gap. Germline lookup yields CDR1 DFQATT and CDR2 SNEGSKA (reference sequence). The CDR3 covers 12 residues. The CDR3 DNA reads as TGCAGTGGTACAAAGCAGTCCTACGAGCAGTACTTC. Protein: CSGTKQSYEQYF.

This clonotype was counted ten times or more. This CDR3 reads CASSPRGYNEQFF. CDR3 nucleotides: TGTGCCAGCTCACCACGGGGTTACAATGAGCAGTTCTTC. V gene TRBV13 combines with J gene TRBJ2-1; maybe TRBD2 (5 bases). This CDR3 has 13 residues. V lost 8 bases and J 4 bases, leaving 12 bases between the germline ends. CDR1 is PRHDT and CDR2 is FYEKMQ in the germline V gene (reference sequence).

This clonotype appeared many times. This chain links TRBV7-9 with TRBJ2-3; weak D call: TRBD1 (6 bases). This CDR3 is 15 amino acids long. Trimming cost V 5 bases and J 8 bases, with 20 bases left between them. From germline, CDR1 is SEHNR and CDR2 FQNEAQ (reference sequence). CDR3 residues: CASSPYGGRGGTQYF. The CDR3 DNA follows: TGTGCCAGCAGCCCATATGGCGGCAGGGGTGGTACGCAGTATTTT.

This clonotype was recorded at least ten times. The chain has TRBV30 and TRBJ2-1, with 7 bases that match TRBD2. Losses at the gene ends were 2 bases for V and 8 bases for J; bases not matched to a gene: 9. This CDR3 has 14 amino acids. Germline assignment: CDR1 GTSNPN and CDR2 SVGIG (reference sequence). The CDR3 DNA is TGTGCCTGGAGTAACGGACTAGGATTCTATGAGCAGTTCTTC. Translation: CAWSNGLGFYEQFF.